Below, 10 T cell receptor beta chains from the same sample are listed, as sequenced in a study of T-cell reconstitution after alpha-beta-depleted transplantation in children. Library preparation (for TCRbeta) was performed with unique molecular identifiers. MiXCR, applied by TCRdb to the PCR reads, yields one record per CDR3 protein. The sample includes around 130,000 distinct CDR3 sequences, more than 9.5% of them seen just once. The sample in question was PBMCs, mostly from graft donor cells, obtained 180 days after TCRalphabeta/CD19-depleted stem cell transplant. These receptors were collected from a girl less than two years old who had a stem cell transplant for combined immunodeficiency, so the T cells may come from the graft donor.

This clonotype was detected a few times. This chain connects TRBV7-9 to TRBJ2-5, with D perhaps TRBD1 (6 bases). V lost 3 bases and J 4 bases, leaving 15 bases between the germline ends. This CDR3 comprises 15 residues. The V gene's germline CDR1 is SEHNR and CDR2 FQNEAQ (reference sequence). This CDR3 is CASSLDRLGGETQYF. CDR3 bases: TGTGCCAGCAGCTTGGATAGGTTAGGGGGAGAGACCCAGTACTTC.

This clonotype was observed a handful of times. The V gene is TRBV3-1, the J gene TRBJ2-4, with D possibly matching TRBD1 (5 bases). V lost 0 bases, J lost 2 bases, and 14 bases lay in between. The V gene's germline CDR1 is LGHDT and CDR2 YNNKEL (reference sequence). There are 17 residues in the CDR3. CDR3 protein: CASSQDQGHLPKNIQYF. The CDR3 coding sequence is TGTGCCAGCAGCCAAGATCAAGGACATTTACCCAAAAACATTCAGTACTTC. Full variable domain (remainder filled in from reference TRBV3-1 and TRBJ2-4): DTAVSQTPKYLVTQMGNDKSIKCEQNLGHDTMYWYKQDSKKFLKIMFSYNNKELIINETVPNRFSPKSPDKAHLNLHINSLELGDSAVYFCASSQDQGHLPKNIQYFGAGTRLSVL.

This clonotype was seen a few times. The V gene is TRBV27, the J gene TRBJ1-1; unclear D gene. Germline CDR1 reads MNHEY; CDR2 reads SMNVEV (reference sequence). This CDR3 is built from 11 residues. The V end was cut by 8 bases, the J end by 1 base, with 5 bases between. CDR3 sequence reads: CASLKNTEAFF. The CDR3 DNA sequence: TGTGCCAGCCTTAAGAACACTGAAGCTTTCTTT.

This clonotype was detected only a few times. V is TRBV12-3 or TRBV12-4 and J is TRBJ2-6; 7 bases fit TRBD1. The CDR3 sequence is 16 residues long. V lost 6 bases and J lost 1; bases outside the gene matches: 6. CDR3 in amino acids: CASRLTGKSGANVLTF. The CDR3 DNA is TGTGCCAGCAGGCTGACAGGGAAATCTGGGGCCAACGTCCTGACTTTC.

The J gene is TRBJ2-7, the V gene TRBV27; TRBD1 or TRBD2 may be the D gene (5 bases each). The germline V gene encodes CDR1 MNHEY and CDR2 SMNVEV (reference sequence). The V and J ends lost 5 bases and 5 bases respectively, with 13 bases between them. CDR3 length: 13 residues. For the CDR3, the DNA is TGTGCCAGCAGTCTGGGACCGGACCACGAGCAGTACTTC. Translating gives CASSLGPDHEQYF.

This clonotype has ten or more counts. CDR3: CSAGGFSYEQYF. In DNA, the CDR3 is TGCAGTGCCGGTGGGTTCTCCTACGAGCAGTACTTC. The V and J genes are TRBV20-1 and TRBJ2-7; D unresolved. Germline CDR1 DFQATT, CDR2 SNEGSKA (reference sequence). The CDR3 is made up of 12 amino acids. Trimming stripped 6 bases from V and 0 bases from J, with 9 bases between.

The chain couples TRBV29-1 to TRBJ2-5, with 9 bases matching TRBD2. J gave up 3 bases and V 5 bases, and 4 bases lay outside the gene matches. CDR1 SQVTM and CDR2 ANQGSEA come from the germline V gene. The CDR3 covers 13 residues. The CDR3 region is CSVLASGKETQYF. In DNA form, the CDR3 reads TGCAGCGTTCTGGCTAGCGGGAAAGAGACCCAGTACTTC.

The CDR3 DNA follows: TGCAGCGTTGAAGATGTGTGGGGCCGGGGCTCTGGGGCCAACGTCCTGACTTTC. Its protein product is CSVEDVWGRGSGANVLTF. The chain is built from TRBV29-1 and TRBJ2-6; D is possibly TRBD1 or TRBD2 (5 bases each). Trimming took off 0 bases at V and 0 bases at J, with 15 bases between the two ends. Germline CDR1 SQVTM, CDR2 ANQGSEA. The CDR3 is made up of 18 amino acids.

The chain uses TRBV12-3 or TRBV12-4 and TRBJ1-5; D may be TRBD1 (6 bases). CDR3 length equals 15 residues. V was clipped by 4 bases and J by 0 bases, with 10 bases between them. CDR3 residues: CASSWNRDSNQPQHF. Here the CDR3 DNA reads TGTGCCAGCAGTTGGAACAGGGATAGCAATCAGCCCCAGCATTTT.

This clonotype was picked up a small number of times. This sequence joins TRBV5-1 and TRBJ2-3; no firm D call. There are 13 residues in the CDR3. Trimming shortened V by 0 bases and J by 5 bases, and 7 bases separated the two germline ends. Looked up from germline, CDR1 is SGHRS and CDR2 is YFSETQ. The CDR3 coding sequence is TGCGCCAGCAGCTTGGCCACCTTAGATACGCAGTATTTT. Translated, it gives CASSLATLDTQYF.